This TCR beta chain was documented in a study of Graves' ophthalmopathy and Graves' hyperthyroidism. On the study more broadly: Hyperthyroidism showing no ophthalmopathy within 18 months of follow-up was stable. Study results and caveats: The model's ophthalmopathy progression predictions had roughly 69% sensitivity and 72.22% specificity. Clonotypes were expanded in thyroid at above 0.001 frequency, and most also appeared in blood.

Clinicians diagnosed using symptoms, serum thyroxine, TRAb, thyroid ultrasound and orbital computed tomography. With regard to this clonotype: No antigen is known for it.

The germline gives CDR1 SQVTM, CDR2 ANQGSEA. The CDR3 sequence is 12 residues long. V dropped 0 bases and J dropped 9 bases, with 12 bases sitting between them. Amplification from RNA transcripts yielded the TCR beta CDR3 regions. Amplification began with first-round RT-PCR using HTBI primers, then second-round multiplex PCR was performed. TCRdb reprocessed the multiplex PCR reads via MiXCR and lists one record per CDR3 protein. The repertoire has some 1.1 million distinct CDR3 sequences, 35% to 40% of them found once; the top ten carry over 8.5%. The sequenced material came from peripheral blood or thyroid tissue (not recorded which). The rearrangement joins TRBV29-1 to TRBJ2-7; the D gene is possibly TRBD1 (5 bases). The receptor's source is an adult man with Graves' hyperthyroidism. CDR3: CSVEDHGAGQYF. As DNA, the CDR3 is TGCAGCGTTGAAGATCATGGGGCCGGGCAGTACTTC.